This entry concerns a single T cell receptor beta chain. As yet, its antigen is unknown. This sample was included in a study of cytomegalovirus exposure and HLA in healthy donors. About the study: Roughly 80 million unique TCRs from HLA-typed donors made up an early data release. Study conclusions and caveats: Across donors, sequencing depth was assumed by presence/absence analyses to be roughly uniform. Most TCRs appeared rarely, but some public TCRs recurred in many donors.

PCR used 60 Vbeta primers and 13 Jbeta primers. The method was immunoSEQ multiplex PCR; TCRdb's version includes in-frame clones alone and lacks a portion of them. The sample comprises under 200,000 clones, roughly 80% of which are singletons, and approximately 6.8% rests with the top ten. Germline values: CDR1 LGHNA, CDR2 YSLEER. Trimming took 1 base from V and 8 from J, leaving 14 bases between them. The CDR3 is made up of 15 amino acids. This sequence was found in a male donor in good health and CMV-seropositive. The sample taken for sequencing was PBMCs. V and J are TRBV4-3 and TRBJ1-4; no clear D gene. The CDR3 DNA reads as TGCGCCAGCAGCCAAGCACAAGGGAGGGCCGAAAAACTGTTTTTT. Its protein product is CASSQAQGRAEKLFF.